This entry lists 29 T cell receptor beta chains sequenced from one sample in a study of long-term antiretroviral therapy in people with HIV. Sequencing used immunoSEQ v3.0 at survey level. The table came from immunoSEQ multiplex PCR; TCRdb's copy has only in-frame clones and leaves some out. Of roughly 10,000 clones in the sample, roughly four fifths were seen once. Sample: unsorted PBMCs, taken 1.8 years after starting antiretroviral therapy. These receptors were taken from a man between 35 and 55 years old with HIV.

This sequence joins TRBV10-3 and TRBJ1-1; TRBD1 is a possible D gene (5 bases). V was clipped by 9 bases and J by 2 bases, with 13 bases between them. CDR1 and CDR2 (germline): ENHRY, SYGVKD. This CDR3 is 13 amino acids long. In nucleotides, the CDR3 is TGTGCCATACTGGGGGGAGGAAACACTGAAGCTTTCTTT. Amino acid sequence: CAILGGGNTEAFF.

The J gene is TRBJ2-2, the V gene TRBV28, with 10 nucleotides matching TRBD1. Germline V gene data show CDR1 as MDHEN and CDR2 as SYDVKM. With 7 bases clipped from V and 7 bases from J, the junction kept 3 bases outside the gene matches. The CDR3 runs to 13 residues. The CDR3 is CASTDRGHGELFF. CDR3 bases: TGTGCCAGCACTGACAGGGGGCACGGGGAGCTGTTTTTT.

The chain carries TRBV4-2 and TRBJ1-2, with 7 bases identical to TRBD1. Looked up from germline, CDR1 is LGHNA and CDR2 is YNFKEQ. Trimming cost V 0 bases and J 8 bases; bases outside gene matches: 9. The CDR3 is 15 residues long. CDR3 residues: CASSQDLGGGRGYTF. As DNA, the CDR3 is TGTGCCAGCAGCCAAGATTTAGGGGGCGGGAGAGGCTACACCTTC.

This clone was counted once. This chain links TRBV5-6 with TRBJ1-5; D is undetermined. This CDR3 contains 16 residues. Deletions cut 4 bases from V and 2 bases from J, with 16 bases between. Looked up from germline, CDR1 is SGHDT and CDR2 is YYEEEE. The CDR3: CASSRTGDPGNQPQHF. The DNA for the CDR3 is TGTGCCAGCAGCCGCACCGGAGACCCCGGCAATCAGCCCCAGCATTTT.

V and J are TRBV2 and TRBJ1-1; a possible D gene is TRBD1 (6 bases). Germline assignment: CDR1 SNHLY and CDR2 FYNNEI. Deletions cut 6 bases from V and 5 bases from J, with 13 bases between. This CDR3 contains 13 residues. This CDR3 reads CASRVNRETEAFF. The DNA for the CDR3 is TGTGCCAGCAGGGTGAACAGGGAAACTGAAGCTTTCTTT.

This chain uses TRBV11-2 with TRBJ1-1; D not resolved. The germline CDR1 and CDR2 sequences are SGHAT and FQNNGV. The CDR3 contains 17 residues. The germline V and J ends were trimmed by 1 base and 5 bases, with 20 bases remaining between them. The CDR3 DNA reads TGTGCCAGCAGCTTAGGAACAGTCCACCCTTTTGTGACTGAAGCTTTCTTT. This translates into CASSLGTVHPFVTEAFF.

The rearrangement uses TRBV15 and TRBJ2-7; 9 bases agree with TRBD2. The germline gives CDR1 LNHNV, CDR2 YYDKDF (reference sequence). The CDR3 is 16 amino acids. J was trimmed by 6 bases and V by 3 bases; bases with no gene match: 12. As DNA, the CDR3 is TGTGCCACCAGCAGGCCCGAGGGACTAGCTTTTTCCGAGCAGTACTTC. This translates into CATSRPEGLAFSEQYF.

The chain carries TRBV29-1 and TRBJ2-7, with TRBD2 matching over 9 bases. The CDR3 has 13 residues. Per the germline V gene, CDR1 is SQVTM and CDR2 is ANQGSEA. The V gene end was trimmed by 7 bases and the J gene end by 4 bases; junction bases not matched to a gene: 8. The DNA of the CDR3 is TGCAGCGCTCTAGGTACTAGCGGGTACGAGCAGTACTTC. Encoded protein: CSALGTSGYEQYF.

The chain combines TRBV11-3 with TRBJ2-1, with 9 bases fitting TRBD1. CDR3 length equals 17 residues. Unmatched junction bases numbered 15, after V lost 3 bases and J lost 9 bases. CDR1 is SGHNT and CDR2 is YENEEA in the germline V gene. The CDR3 DNA follows: TGTGCCAGCAGCTTCGGCCTGGGACAGGGAGAATACGGTGAGCAGTTCTTC. It encodes CASSFGLGQGEYGEQFF.

Here the CDR3 DNA reads TGCGCCAGCAGCCAAGATCACGGGTTATCATACAATGAGCAGTTCTTC. Translation gives CASSQDHGLSYNEQFF. The rearrangement uses TRBV4-3 and TRBJ2-1; no clear D. V was pared by 0 bases and J by 4 bases, with 13 bases between. The germline CDR1 and CDR2 sequences are LGHNA and YSLEER. The CDR3 has 16 residues.

This chain joins TRBV15 and TRBJ1-5; D unclear. Trimming stripped 1 base from V and 5 bases from J, with 9 bases between. The CDR3 has 14 residues. Germline CDR1 and CDR2: LNHNV and YYDKDF (reference sequence). The CDR3 loop reads CATSRGQEHQPQHF. CDR3 DNA sequence: TGTGCCACCAGCAGAGGGCAGGAGCATCAGCCCCAGCATTTT.

This chain joins TRBV2 and TRBJ2-3; the match to TRBD1 covers 8 bases. The J segment lost 2 bases and the V segment lost 8 bases, leaving 9 bases of the junction unmatched. Germline V gene data show CDR1 as SNHLY and CDR2 as FYNNEI. The CDR3 loop spans 15 amino acids. CDR3 sequence: CASGKDRANTDTQYF. CDR3 nucleotide sequence: TGTGCCAGCGGAAAGGACAGGGCGAACACAGATACGCAGTATTTT.

This clone was seen more than once but under ten times. V usage is TRBV19 and J usage is TRBJ1-5; D unresolved. CDR3 length equals 11 residues. CDR1 and CDR2 (germline): LNHDA, SQIVND (reference sequence). Trimming took off 1 base at V and 9 bases at J, with 4 bases between the two ends. CDR3 sequence (DNA): TGTGCCAGTAGTATAGGGGGGCCCCAGCATTTT. Amino acid sequence: CASSIGGPQHF. The complete variable domain, with remaining parts taken from reference TRBV19 and TRBJ1-5, reads DGGITQSPKYLFRKEGQNVTLSCEQNLNHDAMYWYRQDPGQGLRLIYYSQIVNDFQKGDIAEGYSVSREKKESFPLTVTSAQKNPTAFYLCASSIGGPQHFGDGTRLSIL.

The chain links TRBV6-5 to TRBJ2-5; 8 bases align to TRBD1. Gene TRBJ2-7 matches the end of the DNA better, so the J call may be wrong. The length of the CDR3 is 16 residues. Germline V lookup: CDR1 MNHEY, CDR2 SVGAGI. The CDR3: CASSYTPDRGPYEQYF. The CDR3 DNA is TGTGCCAGCAGTTACACCCCCGACAGGGGACCCTACGAGCAGTACTTC.

The chain recombines TRBV11-2 with TRBJ1-1, with D possibly being TRBD1 (6 bases). The CDR3 has 15 residues. V was pared by 4 bases and J by 4 bases, with 16 bases between. CDR1 SGHAT and CDR2 FQNNGV come from the germline V gene. The CDR3 DNA is TGTGCCAGCAGCTCCCTGAGGGGACACCTCACTGAAGCTTTCTTT. It codes for CASSSLRGHLTEAFF. Combining the CDR3 with reference TRBV11-2 and TRBJ1-1 gives the whole variable domain EAGVAQSPRYKIIEKRQSVAFWCNPISGHATLYWYQQILGQGPKLLIQFQNNGVVDDSQLPKDRFSAERLKGVDSTLKIQPAKLEDSAVYLCASSSLRGHLTEAFFGQGTRLTVV.

This clone was found once. V gene TRBV28 combines with J gene TRBJ2-7, with D tentatively TRBD1 (5 bases). The CDR3 contains 14 residues. Trimming left V 7 bases short and J 0 bases short, with 13 bases between. Germline V gene sequence: CDR1 MDHEN, CDR2 SYDVKM. The CDR3 DNA reads TGTGCCAGCAAACCAGGGAAATACTCCTACGAGCAGTACTTC. Its protein is CASKPGKYSYEQYF.

The chain joins TRBV11-3 to TRBJ2-1; 8 bases agree with TRBD1. Trimming cost V 6 bases and J 8 bases; bases outside gene matches: 12. The CDR3 sequence is 15 residues long. CDR1 SGHNT and CDR2 YENEEA come from the germline V gene. DNA of the CDR3: TGTGCCAGCAGTTTGATACCGGACAGGGACGATGAGCAGTTCTTC. As protein: CASSLIPDRDDEQFF.

The chain employs TRBV4-1 and TRBJ1-2; D remains ambiguous. The CDR3 runs 14 residues. The V gene lost 5 bases and the J gene lost 4 bases, with 14 bases spanning the gap. Germline lookup yields CDR1 MGHRA and CDR2 YSYEKL. CDR3: CASSENRKTYGYTF. CDR3 sequence (DNA): TGCGCCAGCAGCGAGAACCGAAAGACCTATGGCTACACCTTC.

Only one count was recorded for this clone. The chain joins TRBV7-2 to TRBJ1-1; 8 nucleotides align to TRBD1. The CDR3 extends over 16 amino acids. CDR1 and CDR2 from the germline V gene are SGHTA and FQGNSA. Trimming took 5 bases from V and 2 from J; bases not matched to a gene: 10. The CDR3 here is CASSPQMDRVNTEAFF. In DNA form, the CDR3 reads TGTGCCAGCAGCCCTCAAATGGACAGGGTAAACACTGAAGCTTTCTTT.

The V and J genes are TRBV29-1 and TRBJ1-2; the D is unclear. The CDR3 is made up of 12 amino acids. Germline values: CDR1 SQVTM, CDR2 ANQGSEA. The germline V and J ends were trimmed by 0 bases and 4 bases, with 6 bases remaining between them. Here the CDR3 reads CSVEDRFYGYTF. The DNA for the CDR3 is TGCAGCGTTGAAGACAGGTTCTATGGCTACACCTTC.

The V call is TRBV11-2, the J call TRBJ1-2; 10 bases map to TRBD1. This CDR3 region has 16 residues. J lost 4 bases, V lost 5 bases, and 10 bases had no gene match. Germline V gene sequence: CDR1 SGHAT, CDR2 FQNNGV. CDR3 sequence: CASSPLRDRGGYGYTF. The DNA for the CDR3 is TGTGCCAGCAGCCCCCTTAGGGACAGGGGCGGCTATGGCTACACCTTC. Full variable domain (missing parts from reference TRBV11-2 and TRBJ1-2): EAGVAQSPRYKIIEKRQSVAFWCNPISGHATLYWYQQILGQGPKLLIQFQNNGVVDDSQLPKDRFSAERLKGVDSTLKIQPAKLEDSAVYLCASSPLRDRGGYGYTFGSGTRLTVV.

The CDR3 coding sequence is TGTGCCAGCAGCACAGGGGGGCGGGAGATCGACGAGCAGTACTTC. It yields the protein CASSTGGREIDEQYF. This sequence joins TRBV11-2 and TRBJ2-7; a weak D match, TRBD1 (8 bases). Germline V gene data show CDR1 as SGHAT and CDR2 as FQNNGV. CDR3 size: 15 residues. Trimming took 5 bases from V and 5 from J, leaving 19 bases between them. Together with reference TRBV11-2 and TRBJ2-7, the CDR3 gives the full variable domain: EAGVAQSPRYKIIEKRQSVAFWCNPISGHATLYWYQQILGQGPKLLIQFQNNGVVDDSQLPKDRFSAERLKGVDSTLKIQPAKLEDSAVYLCASSTGGREIDEQYFGPGTRLTVT.

The chain joins TRBV10-2 to TRBJ2-7; either TRBD1 or TRBD2 may supply D (6 bases each). Trimming left V 4 bases short and J 3 bases short, with 16 bases between. The length of the CDR3 is 15 residues. The V gene's germline CDR1 is WSHSY and CDR2 SAAADI. The CDR3 is CASSGGRGLFYEQYF. The CDR3 bases are TGCGCCAGCAGTGGGGGGCGGGGACTCTTCTACGAGCAGTACTTC.

V gene TRBV9 combines with J gene TRBJ2-2; D is possibly TRBD2 (6 bases). Germline loops: CDR1 SGDLS, CDR2 YYNGEE. Trimming removed 0 bases at V and 7 bases at J, with 16 bases between. The CDR3 has 16 residues. CDR3 sequence: CASSVALVRGDGELFF. CDR3 coding DNA: TGTGCCAGCAGCGTAGCTTTGGTCCGCGGGGACGGGGAGCTGTTTTTT.

This chain links TRBV5-1 with TRBJ2-1; 11 bases agree with TRBD2. With V trimmed by 4 bases and J by 8 bases, 8 bases remained unmatched. This CDR3 is built from 15 residues. Germline CDR1 and CDR2: SGHRS and YFSETQ. The CDR3 region has the DNA TGCGCCAGCAGCCGTACTAGCGGGAGTGTTGATGAGCAGTTCTTC. Residues: CASSRTSGSVDEQFF.

This chain connects TRBV4-2 to TRBJ2-3, with TRBD2 identical over 8 bases. Germline lookup yields CDR1 LGHNA and CDR2 YNFKEQ. V lost 0 bases, J lost 2 bases, and 10 bases stayed unmatched. This CDR3 contains 18 residues. The CDR3 DNA follows: TGTGCCAGCAGCCAAGAATTAATCATAGCGGGATACACAGATACGCAGTATTTT. Residues: CASSQELIIAGYTDTQYF.

This clone was observed once. V gene TRBV6-5 combines with J gene TRBJ2-6; D possibly corresponds to TRBD2 (5 bases). Germline V gene sequence: CDR1 MNHEY, CDR2 SVGAGI. The CDR3 is made up of 14 amino acids. The germline V and J ends were trimmed by 7 bases and 2 bases, with 9 bases remaining between them. This chain's CDR3 is CASMLGAGANVLTF. As DNA, the CDR3 is TGTGCCAGCATGTTGGGAGCTGGGGCCAACGTCCTGACTTTC.

V usage is TRBV7-8 and J usage is TRBJ2-7; the D is unclear. The CDR3 has 12 amino acids. V lost 5 bases and J lost 12, with 17 bases in between. Germline values: CDR1 SGHVS, CDR2 FQNEAQ. CDR3 sequence reads: CASSLRFGIGYF. CDR3 coding DNA: TGTGCCAGCAGCCTACGTTTCGGCATCGGGTACTTC.

The CDR3 nucleotides read TGTGCCAGCAGCTCCCCGAGCGGGAGTTTCCTCACAGATACGCAGTATTTT. The encoded protein is CASSSPSGSFLTDTQYF. The rearrangement uses TRBV7-9 and TRBJ2-3; 8 bases match TRBD2. The CDR3 extends over 17 amino acids. After removal of 4 bases from V and 2 bases from J, the junction contained 11 bases not matched to a gene. Germline V gene data show CDR1 as SEHNR and CDR2 as FQNEAQ (reference sequence).